Listed here is a single TCR beta chain. Sequencing was performed with immunoSEQ multiplex PCR; in TCRdb, only in-frame clones are kept and a portion is missing. The table has about 53,000 clones, around 84% seen once; the top ten hold roughly 5.3%. This CDR3 has 15 amino acids. Trimming removed 2 bases from V and 6 bases from J; junction bases left unmatched: 9. Germline V gene sequence: CDR1 SQVTM, CDR2 ANQGSEA. These data belong to a study of technical replicates of blood from a few donors. This chain joins TRBV29-1 and TRBJ1-1, with 10 bases matching TRBD1. The sample comprised PBMCs. The source is a human donor in good health. Some clones in this sample may be carry-over from other donors' samples. CDR3 nucleotides: TGCAGCGTTGAAAGAGACGGGACAGGGGTGGCTGAAGCTTTCTTT. Protein product: CSVERDGTGVAEAFF. The complete variable domain, with remaining parts taken from reference TRBV29-1 and TRBJ1-1, reads SAVISQKPSRDICQRGTSLTIQCQVDSQVTMMFWYRQQPGQSLTLIATANQGSEATYESGFVIDKFPISRPNLTFSTLTVSNMSPEDSSIYLCSVERDGTGVAEAFFGQGTRLTVV.